This is a list of T cell receptor beta chains from one sample in a study of beta chain features in type 1 diabetes. Profiling relied on immunoSEQ multiplex PCR, and the TCRdb table lists in-frame clones only, not all of them. The sample shows 600,000 or so clones, roughly 13% of them seen only once. Sequenced material: naive CD4+ T cells from blood. The receptors derive from a man aged 18 to 30 with type 1 diabetes. Each CDR3 is given without its conserved first and last residue.

v_gene	j_gene	CDR3aa
TRBV18	TRBJ2-7	ASSEQEGSYEQY
TRBV11-2	TRBJ2-5	ASRYPGRRQETQY
TRBV5-6	TRBJ1-2	ASSLYDGPET
TRBV29-1	TRBJ2-2	SVEGLAGGFGGELF
TRBV7-2	TRBJ2-3	ASSLDIAGGLGDTQY
TRBV28	TRBJ2-4	ASSSAGTGKNIQY
TRBV4-3	TRBJ2-2	ASSHSAGEAGELF
TRBV29-1	TRBJ1-1	SVVRSQNTEAF
TRBV2	TRBJ1-4	ASSPRGEKLF
TRBV6-4	TRBJ1-1	ASSQGQLNTEAF
TRBV4-1	TRBJ2-7	ASSQGRGLSSYEQY
TRBV11-2	TRBJ2-5	ASSSGTLGTQY
TRBV23-1	TRBJ1-1	ASRRWFGGAF
TRBV5-6	TRBJ2-1	ASSGLLSYKDEQF
TRBV25-1	TRBJ2-3	ASIEQGGTDTQY
TRBV7-9	TRBJ2-3	ASSLGVSDTQY
TRBV4-1	TRBJ2-5	ASSQGTVTETQY
TRBV6-5	TRBJ1-3	ASSDHSGNTIY
TRBV20-1	TRBJ2-1	SASGRPEQF
TRBV30	TRBJ2-1	AWLKPGLEQF
TRBV2	TRBJ1-5	ASSGDSGGNQPQH
TRBV11-2	TRBJ2-5	ASSLEQETQY
TRBV29-1	TRBJ2-1	SVESVGSEQF
TRBV7-2	TRBJ2-1	ASSLAFAGENEQF
TRBV2	TRBJ1-2	ASTGQGSNYGYT
TRBV14	TRBJ1-5	ASSQSRNQPQH
TRBV7-9	TRBJ1-2	ASSLDVSNNYGYT
TRBV9	TRBJ1-2	ASSVAQRSYGYT
TRBV11-2	TRBJ2-1	ASSHQAGGSYNEQF
TRBV7-9	TRBJ2-5	ASSGSGTAFQETQY
TRBV6-5	TRBJ2-4	ASGTDPKNIQY
TRBV18	TRBJ2-2	ASSPFEGNTGELF